The text below deals with one T cell receptor (beta chain). As yet, its antigen is unknown. This specimen belongs to a study of blood T cells in healthy people across ages. Study findings and constraints: Per million T cells, TCR beta diversity dropped roughly linearly as age increased. Underestimates were what the diversity estimates from one million T cells were considered to be. A strong correlation was seen between TCR beta diversity and naive T cell percentage.

Primers used in a second PCR of about 7 to 12 cycles were a sample-barcoded 5' primer and a J-beta primer mix. A template-switch adaptor containing 12 random nucleotides labeled each cDNA molecule. TCRdb used MiXCR to reprocess the 5' RACE reads, holding one entry per CDR3 protein. The data contain about 1.4 million distinct CDR3 sequences, almost 60% of them singletons. Per germline, CDR1 SGHTA and CDR2 FQGNSA. V was clipped by 5 bases and J by 9 bases; unmatched bases: 4. CDR3 size: 14 residues. Sequencing was carried out using blood. The chain recombines TRBV7-2 with TRBJ1-6, with 10 bases lining up with TRBD1. The sequence derives from a man aged 18 to 35 in good health. This CDR3 reads CASSTGTGVSPLHF. The CDR3, as DNA: TGTGCCAGCAGCACCGGGACAGGGGTTTCACCCCTCCACTTT.